Listed here is a single TCR beta chain. This specimen comes from a study of T cell changes during pregnancy in multiple sclerosis. Here immunoSEQ multiplex PCR was the method, and the copy in TCRdb shows in-frame clones only, minus some. The repertoire holds fewer than 95,000 clones, with roughly 91% as singletons. Deletions cut 0 bases from V and 7 bases from J, with 11 bases between. CDR3 length equals 15 residues. CDR1 is SGHNT, CDR2 YYREEE, per germline (reference sequence). This chain uses TRBV5-4 with TRBJ1-6, with D hard to call. This sample comprised peripheral blood, obtained in the first trimester of pregnancy. The clonotype comes from a female donor with multiple sclerosis, enrolled in a pregnancy study. The CDR3 protein is CASSLVLEANSPLHF. CDR3 nucleotides: TGTGCCAGCAGCTTGGTTTTGGAGGCAAATTCACCCCTCCACTTT.